This T cell receptor (beta chain) was observed in a study of lymphopenia after photon versus proton radiotherapy. General observations from the study: After lymphocyte nadir, photon-treated repertoires showed oligoclonal expansion, especially CD8+ Temra. Better survival with proton therapy was suggested as possible, not demonstrated. Proton therapy kept repertoires fairly stable, unlike photons, which gained effector/memory cells. Larger post-nadir TCR diversity loss correlated inversely with survival in deceased patients.

A word on this clone: The antigen remains unidentified.

CDR3 size: 16 residues. The germline V gene encodes CDR1 SGHTA and CDR2 FQGNSA. V was pared by 3 bases and J by 0 bases, with 12 bases between. This table comes from immunoSEQ multiplex PCR, and its TCRdb copy is limited to in-frame clones, with some not included. The sample shows about 12,000 clones, 70% to 90% of them seen only once. This rearrangement joins TRBV7-2 to TRBJ1-3; D not resolved. This clonotype was sampled from a man in his 60s with pancreatic cancer. The sequencing here drew on peripheral blood, taken from a patient treated with proton-based radiotherapy. Here the CDR3 DNA reads TGTGCCAGCAGCTTTCACAGCGGACTCTCTGGAAACACCATATATTTT. It specifies CASSFHSGLSGNTIYF.